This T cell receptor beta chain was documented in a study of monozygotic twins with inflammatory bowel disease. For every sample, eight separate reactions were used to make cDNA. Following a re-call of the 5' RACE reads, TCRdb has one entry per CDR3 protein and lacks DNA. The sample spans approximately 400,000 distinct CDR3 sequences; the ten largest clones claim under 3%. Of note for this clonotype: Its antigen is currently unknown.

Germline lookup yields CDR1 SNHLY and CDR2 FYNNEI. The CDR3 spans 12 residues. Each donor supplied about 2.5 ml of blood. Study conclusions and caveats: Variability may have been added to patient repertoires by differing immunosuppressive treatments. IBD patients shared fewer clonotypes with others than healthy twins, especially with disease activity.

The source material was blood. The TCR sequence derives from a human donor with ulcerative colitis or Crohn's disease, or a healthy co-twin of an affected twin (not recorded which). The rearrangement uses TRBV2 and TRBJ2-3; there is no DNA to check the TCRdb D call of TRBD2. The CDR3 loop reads CASCPSTDTQYF.